The entry that follows covers one TCR beta chain sequence. The antigen remains unidentified. V was pared by 6 bases and J by 0 bases, with 11 bases between. The CDR3 extends over 15 amino acids. Germline V gives CDR1 SNHLY, CDR2 FYNNEI. The data originate from a study of T cell clones after liver transplantation. The overall study: TCRbeta sequencing after a pre-transplant mixed lymphocyte reaction identified graft-donor-reactive clones, later tracked in post-transplant blood. Third-party-reactive TCRbeta sequences from pre-transplant mixed lymphocyte reactions served as antigen-independent comparators. Tolerance: complete withdrawal held at least one year, liver enzymes staying within twice normal.

The assay was immunoSEQ multiplex PCR, and TCRdb's table has in-frame clones only and misses some. This table has about 80,000 clones, roughly 82% appearing once. Overall study findings and caveats: Graft donor-reactive T cells possibly entered the graft instead of undergoing deletion.

This material consisted of CD4+ T cells from blood, taken almost 47 months after liver transplant. The J gene is TRBJ1-4, the V gene TRBV2; tentative D call: TRBD1 (6 bases). The receptor was derived from a human patient who received a liver transplant. Some T cells may have originated in the graft donor. The CDR3 region has the DNA TGTGCCAGCAGCAGACAGGAAGCAACTAATGAAAAACTGTTTTTT. This encodes CASSRQEATNEKLFF.